The sequence of this T cell receptor beta chain was determined in a study of blood T cell repertoires in COVID-19. Under the authors' procedure: Amplification of reference gene primers provided the estimated nucleated cell counts. The assay was immunoSEQ multiplex PCR, and TCRdb's table has in-frame clones only and misses some. From that table come the V and J calls and clone size; the DNA was used to work out D and trimming. Here the sample spans fewer than 35,000 clones, approximately 86% being singletons. This CDR3 contains 16 residues. V lost 0 bases and J 0 bases, leaving 9 bases between the germline ends. From germline, CDR1 is SGHRS and CDR2 YFSETQ.

The TCR originated in a middle-aged man with active or convalescent COVID-19. The source material was peripheral blood. The rearrangement links TRBV5-1 to TRBJ2-2; the D gene is possibly TRBD1 (5 bases). The CDR3 loop reads CASSLGTSANTGELFF. The DNA for the CDR3 is TGCGCCAGCAGCTTGGGGACATCCGCGAACACCGGGGAGCTGTTTTTT. The variable domain in full, with the rest retrieved from reference TRBV5-1 and TRBJ2-2, is KAGVTQTPRYLIKTRGQQVTLSCSPISGHRSVSWYQQTPGQGLQFLFEYFSETQRNKGNFPGRFSGRQFSNSRSEMNVSTLELGDSALYLCASSLGTSANTGELFFGEGSRLTVL.